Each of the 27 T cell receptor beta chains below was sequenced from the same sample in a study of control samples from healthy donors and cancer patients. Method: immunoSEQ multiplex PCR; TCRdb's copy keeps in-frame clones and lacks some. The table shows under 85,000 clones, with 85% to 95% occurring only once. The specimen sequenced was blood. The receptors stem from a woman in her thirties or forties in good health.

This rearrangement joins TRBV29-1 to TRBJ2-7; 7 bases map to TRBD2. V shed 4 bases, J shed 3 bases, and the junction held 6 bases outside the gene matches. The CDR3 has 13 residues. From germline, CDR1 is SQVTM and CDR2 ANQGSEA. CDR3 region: CSVGGGDNYEQYF. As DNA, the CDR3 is TGCAGCGTTGGGGGAGGGGATAACTACGAGCAGTACTTC.

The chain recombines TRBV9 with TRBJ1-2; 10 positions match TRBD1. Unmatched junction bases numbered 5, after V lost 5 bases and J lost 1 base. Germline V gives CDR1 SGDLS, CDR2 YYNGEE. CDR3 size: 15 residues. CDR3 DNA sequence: TGTGCCAGCAGTGGGGACAGGGGCTATAACTATGGCTACACCTTC. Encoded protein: CASSGDRGYNYGYTF.

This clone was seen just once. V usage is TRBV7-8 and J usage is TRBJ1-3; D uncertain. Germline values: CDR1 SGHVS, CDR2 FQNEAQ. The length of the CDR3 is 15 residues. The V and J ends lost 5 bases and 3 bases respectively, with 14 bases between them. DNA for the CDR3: TGTGCCAGCAGCCGAGGGAACTCGGGTGGAAACACCATATATTTT. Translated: CASSRGNSGGNTIYF.

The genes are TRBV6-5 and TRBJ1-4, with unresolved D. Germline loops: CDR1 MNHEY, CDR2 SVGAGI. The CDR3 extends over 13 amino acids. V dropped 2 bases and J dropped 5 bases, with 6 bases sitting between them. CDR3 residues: CASSYTLNEKLFF. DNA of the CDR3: TGTGCCAGCAGTTACACCCTAAATGAAAAACTGTTTTTT.

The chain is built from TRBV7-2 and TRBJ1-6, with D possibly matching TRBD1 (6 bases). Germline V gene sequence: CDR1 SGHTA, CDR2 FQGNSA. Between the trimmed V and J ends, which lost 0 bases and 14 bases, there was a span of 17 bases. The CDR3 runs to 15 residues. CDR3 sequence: CASSLAGQGRPALHF. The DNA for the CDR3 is TGTGCCAGCAGCTTAGCGGGGCAGGGGCGGCCAGCCCTCCACTTT. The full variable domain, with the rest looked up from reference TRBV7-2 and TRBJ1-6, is GAGVSQSPSNKVTEKGKDVELRCDPISGHTALYWYRQSLGQGLEFLIYFQGNSAPDKSGLPSDRFSAERTGGSVSTLTIQRTQQEDSAVYLCASSLAGQGRPALHFGNGTRLTVT.

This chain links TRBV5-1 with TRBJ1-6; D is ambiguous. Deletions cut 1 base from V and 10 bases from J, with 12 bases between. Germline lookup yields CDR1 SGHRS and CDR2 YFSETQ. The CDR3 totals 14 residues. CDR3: CASSLHRVDSPLHF. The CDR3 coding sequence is TGCGCCAGCAGCTTGCATAGGGTCGACTCACCCCTCCACTTT.

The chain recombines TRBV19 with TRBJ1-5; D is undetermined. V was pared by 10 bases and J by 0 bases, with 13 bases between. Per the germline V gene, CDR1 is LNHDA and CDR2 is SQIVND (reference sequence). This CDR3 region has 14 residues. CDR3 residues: CATSAIHSNQPQHF. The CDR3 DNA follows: TGTGCCACTAGCGCAATCCATAGCAATCAGCCCCAGCATTTT.

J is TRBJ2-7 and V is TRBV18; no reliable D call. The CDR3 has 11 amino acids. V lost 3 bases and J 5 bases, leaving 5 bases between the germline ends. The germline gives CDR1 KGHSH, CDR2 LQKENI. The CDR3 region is CASSPEHEQYF. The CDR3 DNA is TGTGCCAGCTCACCTGAACACGAGCAGTACTTC.

The CDR3 nucleotides are TGTGCCAGCAGCATTAATAAGGGCTCCTACGAGCAGTACTTC. Translating gives CASSINKGSYEQYF. This sequence joins TRBV6-6 and TRBJ2-7; D unresolved. Germline V gene sequence: CDR1 MNHNY, CDR2 SVGAGI (reference sequence). The V gene lost 6 bases and the J gene lost 0 bases, with 12 bases spanning the gap. The CDR3 runs 14 residues.

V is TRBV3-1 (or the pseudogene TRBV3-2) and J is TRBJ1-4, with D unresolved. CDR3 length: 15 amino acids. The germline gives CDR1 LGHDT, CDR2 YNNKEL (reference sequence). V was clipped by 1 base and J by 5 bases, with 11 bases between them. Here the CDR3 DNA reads TGTGCCAGCAGCCAAGTGTTAGGAGGGAATGAAAAACTGTTTTTT. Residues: CASSQVLGGNEKLFF.

The CDR3 loop is CASSQSLANYGYTF. The CDR3 DNA is TGTGCCAGCAGCCAATCCCTAGCTAACTATGGCTACACCTTC. V usage is TRBV16 and J usage is TRBJ1-2; no reliable D call. CDR1 and CDR2 from the germline V gene are KGHSY and FQNENV. Trimming pared 0 bases from V and 0 bases from J, leaving 5 bases between. The CDR3 has 14 amino acids.

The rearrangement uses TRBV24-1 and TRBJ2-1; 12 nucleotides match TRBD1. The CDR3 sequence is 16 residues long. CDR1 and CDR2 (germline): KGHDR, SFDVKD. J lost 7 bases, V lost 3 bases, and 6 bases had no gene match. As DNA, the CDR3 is TGTGCCACCAGTGATCTCGGGACAGGGGGCTTTAATGAGCAGTTCTTC. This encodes CATSDLGTGGFNEQFF.

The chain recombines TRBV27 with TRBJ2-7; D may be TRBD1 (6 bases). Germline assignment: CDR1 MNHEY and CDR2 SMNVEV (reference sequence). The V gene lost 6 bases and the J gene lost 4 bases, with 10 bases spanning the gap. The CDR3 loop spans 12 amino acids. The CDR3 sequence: CASSITGYEQYF. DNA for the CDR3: TGTGCCAGCAGCATAACAGGGTACGAGCAGTACTTC.

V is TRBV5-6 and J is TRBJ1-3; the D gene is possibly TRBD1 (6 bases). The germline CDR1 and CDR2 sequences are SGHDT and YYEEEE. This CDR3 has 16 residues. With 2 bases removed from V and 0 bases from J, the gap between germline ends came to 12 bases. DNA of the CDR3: TGTGCCAGCAGCTTACCTACAGGGAGCTCTGGAAACACCATATATTTT. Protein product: CASSLPTGSSGNTIYF.

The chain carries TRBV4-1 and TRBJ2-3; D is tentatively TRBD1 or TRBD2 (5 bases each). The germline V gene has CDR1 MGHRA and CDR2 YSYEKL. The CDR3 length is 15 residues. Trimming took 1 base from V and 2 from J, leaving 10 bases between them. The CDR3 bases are TGCGCCAGCAGCCAAGGAAGAGGGGCCACAGATACGCAGTATTTT. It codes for CASSQGRGATDTQYF.

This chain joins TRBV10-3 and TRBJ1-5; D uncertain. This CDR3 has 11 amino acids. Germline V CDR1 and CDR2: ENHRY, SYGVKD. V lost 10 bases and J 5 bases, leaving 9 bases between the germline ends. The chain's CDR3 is CATGDHQPQHF. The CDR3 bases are TGTGCCACGGGAGACCATCAGCCCCAGCATTTT.

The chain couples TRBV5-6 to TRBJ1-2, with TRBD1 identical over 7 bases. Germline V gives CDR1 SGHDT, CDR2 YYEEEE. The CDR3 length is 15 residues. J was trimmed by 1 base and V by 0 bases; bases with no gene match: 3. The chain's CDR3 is CASSLGDRDNYGYTF. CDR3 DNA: TGTGCCAGCAGCTTGGGAGACAGGGATAACTATGGCTACACCTTC. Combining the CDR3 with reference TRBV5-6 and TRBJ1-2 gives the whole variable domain DAGVTQSPTHLIKTRGQQVTLRCSPKSGHDTVSWYQQALGQGPQFIFQYYEEEERQRGNFPDRFSGHQFPNYSSELNVNALLLGDSALYLCASSLGDRDNYGYTFGSGTRLTVV.

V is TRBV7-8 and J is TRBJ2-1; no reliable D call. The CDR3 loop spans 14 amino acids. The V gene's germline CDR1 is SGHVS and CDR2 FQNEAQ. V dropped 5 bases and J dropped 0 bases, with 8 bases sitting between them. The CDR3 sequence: CASSAQSSYNEQFF. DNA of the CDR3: TGTGCCAGCAGCGCCCAGAGCTCCTACAATGAGCAGTTCTTC. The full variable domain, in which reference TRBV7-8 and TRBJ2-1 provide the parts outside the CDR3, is GAGVSQSPRYKVAKRGQDVALRCDPISGHVSLFWYQQALGQGPEFLTYFQNEAQLDKSGLPSDRFFAERPEGSVSTLKIQRTQQEDSAVYLCASSAQSSYNEQFFGPGTRLTVL.

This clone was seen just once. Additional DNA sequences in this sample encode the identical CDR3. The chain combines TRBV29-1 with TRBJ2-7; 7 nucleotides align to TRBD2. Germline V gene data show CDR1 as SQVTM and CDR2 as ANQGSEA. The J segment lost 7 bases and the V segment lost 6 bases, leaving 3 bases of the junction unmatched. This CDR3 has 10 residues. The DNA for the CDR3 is TGCAGCGTCGCTAGCGGAGAGCAGTACTTC. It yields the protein CSVASGEQYF.

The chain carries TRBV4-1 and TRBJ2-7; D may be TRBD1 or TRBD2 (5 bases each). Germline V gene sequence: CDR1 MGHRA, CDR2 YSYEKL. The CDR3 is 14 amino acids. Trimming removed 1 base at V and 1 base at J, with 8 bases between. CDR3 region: CASSQGDGSYEQYF. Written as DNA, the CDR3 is TGCGCCAGCAGCCAAGGGGACGGATCCTACGAGCAGTACTTC.

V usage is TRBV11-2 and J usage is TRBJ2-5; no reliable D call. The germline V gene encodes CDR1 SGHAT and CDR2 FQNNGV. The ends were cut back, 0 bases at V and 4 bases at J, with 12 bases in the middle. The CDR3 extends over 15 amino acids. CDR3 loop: CASSLDLGLGETQYF. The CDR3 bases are TGTGCCAGCAGCTTAGATCTAGGGTTGGGAGAGACCCAGTACTTC.

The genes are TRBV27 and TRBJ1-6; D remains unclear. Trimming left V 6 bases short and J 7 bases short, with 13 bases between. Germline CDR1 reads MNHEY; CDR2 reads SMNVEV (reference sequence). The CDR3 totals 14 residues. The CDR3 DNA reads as TGTGCCAGCAGCGAAGGGTTTTACAATTCACCCCTCCACTTT. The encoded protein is CASSEGFYNSPLHF.

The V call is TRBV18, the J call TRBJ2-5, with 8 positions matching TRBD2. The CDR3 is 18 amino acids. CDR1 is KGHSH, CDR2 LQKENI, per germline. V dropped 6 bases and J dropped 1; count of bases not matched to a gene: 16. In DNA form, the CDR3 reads TGTGCCAGCTCTTCGACTACAGCTTCCGGGGGGGGCCAAGAGACCCAGTACTTC. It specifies CASSSTTASGGGQETQYF.

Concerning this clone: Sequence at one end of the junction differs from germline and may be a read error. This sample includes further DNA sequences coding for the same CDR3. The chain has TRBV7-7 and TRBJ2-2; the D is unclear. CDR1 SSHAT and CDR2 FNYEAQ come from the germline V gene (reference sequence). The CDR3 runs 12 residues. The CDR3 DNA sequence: TGTGCTAGCAGCTTAGGGACCGGGGAGCTGTTTTTT. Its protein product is CASSLGTGELFF.

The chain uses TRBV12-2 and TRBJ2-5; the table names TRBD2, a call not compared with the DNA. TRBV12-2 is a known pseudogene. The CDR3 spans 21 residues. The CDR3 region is CASRLPGQVAGRKKLGETQYF. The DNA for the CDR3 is TGTGCAAGTCGCTTACCCGGCCAAGTAGCGGGTAGAAAAAAACTGGGGGAGACCCAGTACTTC.

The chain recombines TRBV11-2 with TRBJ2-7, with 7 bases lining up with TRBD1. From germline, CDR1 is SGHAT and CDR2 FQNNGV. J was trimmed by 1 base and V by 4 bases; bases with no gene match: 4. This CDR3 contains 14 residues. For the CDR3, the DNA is TGTGCCAGCAGCTCCATGACAGGGTCCTACGAGCAGTACTTC. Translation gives CASSSMTGSYEQYF.

CDR3 bases: TGTGCCAGCAGTGAAGGTCGGGCAGGGGACGGAAAACTGTTTTTT. It is translated as CASSEGRAGDGKLFF. The rearrangement joins TRBV6-4 to TRBJ1-4; a possible D gene is TRBD1 (6 bases). The CDR3 consists of 15 residues. Trimming removed 3 bases from V and 10 bases from J, with 18 bases in between. Germline CDR1 reads MRHNA; CDR2 reads SNTAGT.